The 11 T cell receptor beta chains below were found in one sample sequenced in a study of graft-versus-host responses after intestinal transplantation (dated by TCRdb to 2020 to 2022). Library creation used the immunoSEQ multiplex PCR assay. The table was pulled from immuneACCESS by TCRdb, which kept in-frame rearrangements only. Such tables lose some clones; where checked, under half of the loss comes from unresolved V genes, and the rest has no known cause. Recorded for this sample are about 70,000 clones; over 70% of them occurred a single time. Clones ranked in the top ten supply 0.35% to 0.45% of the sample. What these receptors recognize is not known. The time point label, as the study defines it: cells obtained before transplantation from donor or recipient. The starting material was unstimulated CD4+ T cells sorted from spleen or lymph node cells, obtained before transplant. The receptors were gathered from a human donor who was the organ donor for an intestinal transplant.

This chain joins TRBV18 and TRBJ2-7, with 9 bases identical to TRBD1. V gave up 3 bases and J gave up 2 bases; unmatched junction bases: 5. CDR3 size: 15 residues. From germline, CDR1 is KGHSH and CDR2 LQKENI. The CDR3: CASSPSTGGTYEQYV. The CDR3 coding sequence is TGTGCCAGCTCACCGAGCACAGGGGGCACCTACGAGCAGTACGTC.

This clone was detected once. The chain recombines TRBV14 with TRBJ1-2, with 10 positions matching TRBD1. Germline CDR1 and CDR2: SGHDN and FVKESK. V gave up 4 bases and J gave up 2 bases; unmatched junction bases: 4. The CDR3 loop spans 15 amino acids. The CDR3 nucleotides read TGTGCCAGCAGCCGACAGGGGGCGCGAAACTATGGCTACACCTTC. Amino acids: CASSRQGARNYGYTF.

The chain's CDR3 is CASSLGSKVFFF. CDR3 nucleotide sequence: TGTGCCAGCAGCTTAGGGAGTAAGGTTTTTTTCTTT. The rearrangement uses TRBV7-2 and TRBJ1-1, with D unresolved. The CDR3 is made up of 12 amino acids. V lost 1 base and J 13 bases, leaving 13 bases between the germline ends. CDR1 SGHTA and CDR2 FQGNSA come from the germline V gene.

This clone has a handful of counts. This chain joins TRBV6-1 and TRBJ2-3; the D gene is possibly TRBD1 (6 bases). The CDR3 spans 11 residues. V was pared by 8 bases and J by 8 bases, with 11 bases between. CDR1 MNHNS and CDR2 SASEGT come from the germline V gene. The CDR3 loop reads CASQLGGTQYF. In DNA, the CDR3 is TGTGCCAGCCAGCTAGGGGGTACGCAGTATTTT.

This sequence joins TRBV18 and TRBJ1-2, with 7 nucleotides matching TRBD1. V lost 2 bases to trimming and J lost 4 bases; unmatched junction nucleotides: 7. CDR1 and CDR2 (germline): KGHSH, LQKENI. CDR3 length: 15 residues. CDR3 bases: TGTGCCAGCTCACCATTGGACAGGACTTTCTATGGCTACACCTTC. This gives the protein CASSPLDRTFYGYTF.

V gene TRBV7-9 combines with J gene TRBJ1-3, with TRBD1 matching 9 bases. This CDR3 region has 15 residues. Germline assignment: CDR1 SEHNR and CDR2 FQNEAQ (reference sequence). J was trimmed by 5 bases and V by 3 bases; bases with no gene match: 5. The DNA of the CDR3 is TGTGCCAGCAGCTTGGGACAGGGCGACAGAAACACCATATATTTT. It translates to CASSLGQGDRNTIYF. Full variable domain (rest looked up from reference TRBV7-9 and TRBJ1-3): DTGVSQNPRHKITKRGQNVTFRCDPISEHNRLYWYRQTLGQGPEFLTYFQNEAQLEKSRLLSDRFSAERPKGSFSTLEIQRTEQGDSAMYLCASSLGQGDRNTIYFGEGSWLTVV.

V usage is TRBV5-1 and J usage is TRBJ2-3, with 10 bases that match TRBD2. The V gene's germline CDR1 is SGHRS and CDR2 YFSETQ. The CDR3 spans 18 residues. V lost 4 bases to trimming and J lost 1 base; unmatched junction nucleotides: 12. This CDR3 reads CASSASSRGTSGTDTQYF. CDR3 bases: TGCGCCAGCAGCGCAAGCAGCCGCGGGACTAGCGGCACAGATACGCAGTATTTT.

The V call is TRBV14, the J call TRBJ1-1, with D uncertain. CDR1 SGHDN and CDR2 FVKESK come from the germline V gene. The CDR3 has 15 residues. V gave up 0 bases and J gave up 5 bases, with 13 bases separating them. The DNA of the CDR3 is TGTGCCAGCAGCCAAGATATCTCGGGTCTAACTGAAGCTTTCTTT. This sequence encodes CASSQDISGLTEAFF. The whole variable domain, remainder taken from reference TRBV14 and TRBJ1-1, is EAGVTQFPSHSVIEKGQTVTLRCDPISGHDNLYWYRRVMGKEIKFLLHFVKESKQDESGMPNNRFLAERTGGTYSTLKVQPAELEDSGVYFCASSQDISGLTEAFFGQGTRLTVV.

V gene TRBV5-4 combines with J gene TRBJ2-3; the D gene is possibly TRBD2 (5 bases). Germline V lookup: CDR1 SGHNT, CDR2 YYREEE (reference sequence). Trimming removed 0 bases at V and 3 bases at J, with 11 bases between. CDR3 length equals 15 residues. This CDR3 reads CASSLGLGGTDTQYF. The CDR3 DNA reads TGTGCCAGCAGCTTGGGGCTAGGAGGAACAGATACGCAGTATTTT.

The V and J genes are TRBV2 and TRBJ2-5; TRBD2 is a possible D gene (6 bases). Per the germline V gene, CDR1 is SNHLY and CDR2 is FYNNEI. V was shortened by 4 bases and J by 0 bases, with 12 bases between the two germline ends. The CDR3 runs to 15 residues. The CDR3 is CASSGLTRDQETQYF. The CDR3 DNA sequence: TGTGCCAGCAGTGGGCTGACTAGGGACCAAGAGACCCAGTACTTC.

The CDR3 region has the DNA TGCAGCGATCAGGGGAACTACAATGAGCAGTTCTTC. Translation gives CSDQGNYNEQFF. The chain couples TRBV29-1 to TRBJ2-1; D perhaps matches TRBD1 (6 bases). CDR1 and CDR2 from the germline V gene are SQVTM and ANQGSEA. The CDR3 spans 12 residues. The ends were cut back, 7 bases at V and 3 bases at J, with 10 bases in the middle.